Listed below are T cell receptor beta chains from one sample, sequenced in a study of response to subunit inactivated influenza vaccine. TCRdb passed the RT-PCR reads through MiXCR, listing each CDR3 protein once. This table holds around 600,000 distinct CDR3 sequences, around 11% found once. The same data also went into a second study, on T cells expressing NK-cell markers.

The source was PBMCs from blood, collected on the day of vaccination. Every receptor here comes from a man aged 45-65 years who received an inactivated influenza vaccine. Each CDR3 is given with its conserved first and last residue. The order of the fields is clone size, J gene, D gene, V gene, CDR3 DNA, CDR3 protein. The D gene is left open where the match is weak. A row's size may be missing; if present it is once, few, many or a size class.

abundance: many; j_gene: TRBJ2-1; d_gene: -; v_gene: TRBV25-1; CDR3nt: TGTGCCAGCAGTGATCCTCGACTATCGCCCCCGTATGAGCAGTTCTTC; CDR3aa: CASSDPRLSPPYEQFF
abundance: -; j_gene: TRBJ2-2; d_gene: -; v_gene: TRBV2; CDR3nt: TGTGCCACTACAGGGGACTTGAACACCGGGGAGCTGTTTTTT; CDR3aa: CATTGDLNTGELFF
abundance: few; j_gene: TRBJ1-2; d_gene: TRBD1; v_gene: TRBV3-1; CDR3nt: TGTGCCAGCAGCCGGATGGGACAGGGGGCAAGCTACACCTTC; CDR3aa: CASSRMGQGASYTF
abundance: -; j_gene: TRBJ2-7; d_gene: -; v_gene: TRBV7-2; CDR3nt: TGTGCCAGCAGCCCCGAGGTGGCAAGTCTCTACGAGCAGTACTTC; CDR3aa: CASSPEVASLYEQYF
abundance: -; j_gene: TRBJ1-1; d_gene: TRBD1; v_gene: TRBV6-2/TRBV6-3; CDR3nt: TGTGCCAGCAGCTACCAAAAGGGACAGGGTAACACTGAAGCTTTCTTT; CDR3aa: CASSYQKGQGNTEAFF
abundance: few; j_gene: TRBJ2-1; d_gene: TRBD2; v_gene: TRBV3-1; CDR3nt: TGTGCCAGCAGCCGAGCGCCGGGACTAGCGGGAGGGTCAATCACCAATGAGCAGTTCTTC; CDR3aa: CASSRAPGLAGGSITNEQFF
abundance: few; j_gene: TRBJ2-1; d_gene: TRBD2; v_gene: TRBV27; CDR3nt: TGTGCCAGCAGTTTATCGATTGCGGGACTAGCGGGAGTTGAGCAGTTCTTC; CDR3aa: CASSLSIAGLAGVEQFF
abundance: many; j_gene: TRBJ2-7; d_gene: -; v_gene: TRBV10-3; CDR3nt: TGTGCCATCAGTGGTCCATACGAGCAGTACTTC; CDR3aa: CAISGPYEQYF
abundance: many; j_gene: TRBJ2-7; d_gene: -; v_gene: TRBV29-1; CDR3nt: TGCAGCGTTGCCGGTGGAGGGTCATCCTACGAGCAGTACTTC; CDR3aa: CSVAGGGSSYEQYF
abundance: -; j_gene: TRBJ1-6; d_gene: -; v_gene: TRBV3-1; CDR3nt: TGTGCCAGCAGCCAACGTGACAACTCACCCCTCCACTTT; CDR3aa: CASSQRDNSPLHF
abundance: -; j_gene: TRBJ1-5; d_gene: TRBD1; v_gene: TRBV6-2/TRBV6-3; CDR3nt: TGTGCCAGCAGCTACACCGGACAGGGATGGCAGCCCCAGCATTTT; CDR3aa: CASSYTGQGWQPQHF
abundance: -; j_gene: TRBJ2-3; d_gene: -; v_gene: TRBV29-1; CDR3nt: TGCAGCGTTGATTTGTACGGTACGAGCGGGCAATCGACAGATACGCAGTATTTT; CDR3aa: CSVDLYGTSGQSTDTQYF
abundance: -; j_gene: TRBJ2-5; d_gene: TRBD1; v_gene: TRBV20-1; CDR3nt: TGCAGTGCCATGCCGACAGGGATCTTACAAGAGACCCAGTACTTC; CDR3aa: CSAMPTGILQETQYF
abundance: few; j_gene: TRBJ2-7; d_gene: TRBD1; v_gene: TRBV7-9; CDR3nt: TGTGCCAGCAGCATTACAGGGGCCTCCTACGAGCAGTACTTC; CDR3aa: CASSITGASYEQYF
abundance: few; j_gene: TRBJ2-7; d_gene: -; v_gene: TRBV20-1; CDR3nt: TGCAGTGCTAGGGGTCGGCCGGGAAGGGCCTACGAGCAGTACTTC; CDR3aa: CSARGRPGRAYEQYF
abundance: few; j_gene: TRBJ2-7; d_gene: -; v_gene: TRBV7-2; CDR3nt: TGTGCCAGCAGCTCACTAGCCTCGAAGCAGTACTTC; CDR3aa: CASSSLASKQYF
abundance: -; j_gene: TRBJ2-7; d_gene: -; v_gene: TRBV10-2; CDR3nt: TGCGCCAGCAGGGCCGGGACATCCTCCTACGAGCAGTACTTC; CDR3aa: CASRAGTSSYEQYF
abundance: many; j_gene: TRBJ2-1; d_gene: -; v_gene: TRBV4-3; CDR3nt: TGCGCCAGCAGCCAAGATTTTCGGGACACTGAGAGCTCCTACAATGAGCAGTTCTTC; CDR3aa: CASSQDFRDTESSYNEQFF
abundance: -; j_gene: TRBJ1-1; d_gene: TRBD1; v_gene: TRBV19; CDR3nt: TGTGCCAGTATGGCAGGGGGTAACACTGAAGCTTTCTTT; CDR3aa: CASMAGGNTEAFF
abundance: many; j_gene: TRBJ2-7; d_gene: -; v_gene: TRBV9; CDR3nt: TGTGCCAGCAGCGAAGGACCGAACTACGAGCAGTACTTC; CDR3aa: CASSEGPNYEQYF
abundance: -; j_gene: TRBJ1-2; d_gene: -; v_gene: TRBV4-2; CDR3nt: TGTGCCAGCAGCCGACTCACGGGGTCACTGGGCTATGGCTACACCTTC; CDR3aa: CASSRLTGSLGYGYTF
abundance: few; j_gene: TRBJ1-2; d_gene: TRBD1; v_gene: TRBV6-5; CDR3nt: TGTGCCAGCAGTTACGGGGGGGGACAGAACTATGGCTACACCTTC; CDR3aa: CASSYGGGQNYGYTF
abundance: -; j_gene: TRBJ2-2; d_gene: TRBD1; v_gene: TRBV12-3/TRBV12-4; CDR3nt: TGTGCCAGCAGTTTGCCGACAGGGTACGTGGACGGGGAGCTGTTTTTT; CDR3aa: CASSLPTGYVDGELFF
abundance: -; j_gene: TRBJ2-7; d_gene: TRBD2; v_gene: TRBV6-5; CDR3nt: TGTGCCAGCAGTTCAGCGGGACTAGCGCGATTAAGCTCCTACGAGCAGTACTTC; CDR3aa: CASSSAGLARLSSYEQYF
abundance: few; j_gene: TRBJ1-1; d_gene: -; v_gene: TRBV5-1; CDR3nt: TGCGCCAGCAGCTTCAGCCAGGGAGGTGCTGAAGCTTTCTTT; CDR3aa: CASSFSQGGAEAFF
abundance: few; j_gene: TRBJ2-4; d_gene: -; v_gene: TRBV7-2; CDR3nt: TGTGCCAGCAGCTTACAGTTGGGCATTCAGTACTTC; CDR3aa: CASSLQLGIQYF
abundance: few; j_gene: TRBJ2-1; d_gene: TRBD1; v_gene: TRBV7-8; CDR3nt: TGTGCCAGCAGCTTAGCGGGGCAGGGGGCGATTGAGCAGTTCTTC; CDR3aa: CASSLAGQGAIEQFF
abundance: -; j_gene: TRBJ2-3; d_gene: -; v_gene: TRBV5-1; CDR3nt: TGCGCCAGCAGCTTGGGTAGGGTCGACACAGATACGCAGTATTTT; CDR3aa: CASSLGRVDTDTQYF
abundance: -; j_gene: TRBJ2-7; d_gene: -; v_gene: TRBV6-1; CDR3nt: TGTGCCAGCAGTGAATCGGGCAGACTCCAGCAGTACTTC; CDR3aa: CASSESGRLQQYF
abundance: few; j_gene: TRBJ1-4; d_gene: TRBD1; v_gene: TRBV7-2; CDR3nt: TGTGCCAGCAGCCCAGGGGACAGGGGAGGGTTTGGTGAAAAACTGTTTTTT; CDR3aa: CASSPGDRGGFGEKLFF
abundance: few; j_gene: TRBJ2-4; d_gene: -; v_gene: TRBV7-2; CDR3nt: TGTGCCAGCACCCCGGGACCCCAAAACATTCAGTACTTC; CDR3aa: CASTPGPQNIQYF
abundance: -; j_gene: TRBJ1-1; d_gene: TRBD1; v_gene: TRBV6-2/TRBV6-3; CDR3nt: TGTGCCAGCAGCCCATACCGACAGGGGGTCATGAACACTGAAGCTTTCTTT; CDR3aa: CASSPYRQGVMNTEAFF
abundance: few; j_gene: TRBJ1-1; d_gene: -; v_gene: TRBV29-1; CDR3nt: TGCAGCGTTATAGCACGCCCGAACACTGAAGCTTTCTTT; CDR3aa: CSVIARPNTEAFF
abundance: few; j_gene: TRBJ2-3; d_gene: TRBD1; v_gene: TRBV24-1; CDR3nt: TGTGCCACCAGTGAAACCGGGACAGCAAGCACAGATACGCAGTATTTT; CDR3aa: CATSETGTASTDTQYF
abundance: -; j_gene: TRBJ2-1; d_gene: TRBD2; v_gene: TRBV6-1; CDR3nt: TGTGCCAGCCCCGGGGCGGGAGGAAACAATGAGCAGTTCTTC; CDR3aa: CASPGAGGNNEQFF
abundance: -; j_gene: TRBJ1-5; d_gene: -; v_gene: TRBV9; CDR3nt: TGTGCCAGCAGCGTAAAAGTCGATCAGCCCCAGCATTTT; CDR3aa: CASSVKVDQPQHF
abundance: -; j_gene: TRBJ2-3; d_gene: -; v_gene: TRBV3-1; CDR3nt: TGTGCCAGCAGCCAAGCGTCAGATACGCAGTATTTT; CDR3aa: CASSQASDTQYF
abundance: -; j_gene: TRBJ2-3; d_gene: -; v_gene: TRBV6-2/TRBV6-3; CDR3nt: TGTGCCAGCAGACCACACCCCACAGATACGCAGTATTTT; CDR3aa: CASRPHPTDTQYF
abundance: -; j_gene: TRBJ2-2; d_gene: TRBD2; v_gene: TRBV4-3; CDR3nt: TGCGCCAGCAGCCAAGAGGAGCTAGCGGGGTACACCGGGGAGCTGTTTTTT; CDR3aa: CASSQEELAGYTGELFF
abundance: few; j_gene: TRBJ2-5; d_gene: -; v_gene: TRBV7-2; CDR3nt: TGTGCCAGCAGCTTAAATCAGGCCCAGTACTTC; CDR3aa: CASSLNQAQYF
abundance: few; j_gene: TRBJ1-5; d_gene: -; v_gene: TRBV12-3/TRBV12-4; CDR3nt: TGTGCCAGCAGTTTTTACTGGGGGCAGGATAGCAATCAGCCCCAGCATTTT; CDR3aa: CASSFYWGQDSNQPQHF
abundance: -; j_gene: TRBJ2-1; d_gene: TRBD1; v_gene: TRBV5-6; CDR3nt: TGTGCCAGCAGCTTGGGAGGGGGCGCAGCGCAGTTCTTC; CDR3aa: CASSLGGGAAQFF
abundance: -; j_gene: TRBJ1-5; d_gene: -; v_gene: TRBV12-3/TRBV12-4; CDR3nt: TGTGCCAGCAGTTTAATGTGGGATAGCAATCAGCCCCAGCATTTT; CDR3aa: CASSLMWDSNQPQHF
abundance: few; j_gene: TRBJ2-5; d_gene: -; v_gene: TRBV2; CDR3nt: TGTGCCAGCAGTGCACGGATAAGGAAGGAGACCCAGTACTTC; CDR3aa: CASSARIRKETQYF
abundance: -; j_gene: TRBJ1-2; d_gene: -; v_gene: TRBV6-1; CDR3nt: TGTGCCAGCTGGGGGAACTATGGCTACACCTTC; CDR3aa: CASWGNYGYTF
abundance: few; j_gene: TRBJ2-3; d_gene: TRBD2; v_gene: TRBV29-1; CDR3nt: TGCAGCGTTGCACTAGCGGGCTTCACAGATACGCAGTATTTT; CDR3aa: CSVALAGFTDTQYF
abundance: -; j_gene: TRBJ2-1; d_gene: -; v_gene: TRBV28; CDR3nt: TGTGCCAGCAGTTCCCAACCGGATAATCGGTACAATGAGCAGTTCTTC; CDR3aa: CASSSQPDNRYNEQFF
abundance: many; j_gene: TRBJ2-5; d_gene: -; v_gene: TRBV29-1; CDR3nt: TGCAGCGTTGAAGAGCGGGAGACCCAGTACTTC; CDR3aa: CSVEERETQYF
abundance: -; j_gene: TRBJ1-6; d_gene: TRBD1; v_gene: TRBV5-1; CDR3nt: TGCGCCAGCAGCTTGGGACAGGGGGCCAGTGGGTCACCCCTCCACTTT; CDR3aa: CASSLGQGASGSPLHF
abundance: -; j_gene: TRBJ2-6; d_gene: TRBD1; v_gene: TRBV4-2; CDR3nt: TGTGCCAGCAGCAACCGGGACAGGGTAGTCCCTGGGGCCAACGTCCTGACTTTC; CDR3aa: CASSNRDRVVPGANVLTF
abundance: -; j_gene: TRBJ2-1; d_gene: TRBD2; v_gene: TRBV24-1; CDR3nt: TGTGCCACCAGTGAACTGACTAGCGGGAATGAGCAGTTCTTC; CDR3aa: CATSELTSGNEQFF
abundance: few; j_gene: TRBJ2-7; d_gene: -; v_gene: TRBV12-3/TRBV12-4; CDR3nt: TGTGCCAGCAGTTTGGGACACGAACCCTACGAGCAGTACTTC; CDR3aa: CASSLGHEPYEQYF